Described below is a single T cell receptor (beta chain) sequence and its context. This sample stems from a study of cytomegalovirus exposure and HLA in healthy donors. Germline V gives CDR1 KGHSH, CDR2 LQKENI. V was pared by 6 bases and J by 2 bases, with 13 bases between. This CDR3 is built from 14 residues. 13 Jbeta primers and 60 Vbeta primers were used for the PCR. Some clones are missing from TCRdb's copy, which holds only in-frame ones; the method was immunoSEQ multiplex PCR. The profile covers approximately 180,000 clones, with approximately 70% appearing a single time and 1.8% taken by the ten largest.

The sequenced material came from PBMCs. The TCR comes from a woman in her 30s in good health and CMV-seronegative. The rearrangement links TRBV18 to TRBJ1-1; D might be TRBD1 (5 bases). As DNA, the CDR3 is TGTGCCAGCTCGCCTCGTTGGGGCAACACTGAAGCTTTCTTT. Translation: CASSPRWGNTEAFF.